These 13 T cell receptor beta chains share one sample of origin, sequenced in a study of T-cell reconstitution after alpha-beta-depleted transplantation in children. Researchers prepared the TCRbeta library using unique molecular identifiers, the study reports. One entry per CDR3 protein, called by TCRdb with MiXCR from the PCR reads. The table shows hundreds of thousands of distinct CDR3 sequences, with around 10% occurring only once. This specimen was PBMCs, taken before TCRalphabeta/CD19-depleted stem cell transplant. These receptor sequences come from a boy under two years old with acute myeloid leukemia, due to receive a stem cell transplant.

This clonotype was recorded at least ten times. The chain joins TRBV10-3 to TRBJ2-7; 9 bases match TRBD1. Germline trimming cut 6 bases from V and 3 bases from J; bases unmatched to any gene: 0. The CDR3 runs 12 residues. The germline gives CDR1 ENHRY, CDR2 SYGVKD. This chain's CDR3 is CAIRTGGYEQYF. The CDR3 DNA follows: TGTGCCATCAGGACAGGGGGCTACGAGCAGTACTTC.

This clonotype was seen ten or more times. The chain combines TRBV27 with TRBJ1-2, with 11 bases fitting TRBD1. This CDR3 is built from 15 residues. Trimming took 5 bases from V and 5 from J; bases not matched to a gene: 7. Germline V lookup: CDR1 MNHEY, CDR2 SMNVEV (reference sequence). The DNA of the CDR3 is TGTGCCAGCAGTCCCGGACAGGGGGCAGGTTATGGCTACACCTTC. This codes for CASSPGQGAGYGYTF.

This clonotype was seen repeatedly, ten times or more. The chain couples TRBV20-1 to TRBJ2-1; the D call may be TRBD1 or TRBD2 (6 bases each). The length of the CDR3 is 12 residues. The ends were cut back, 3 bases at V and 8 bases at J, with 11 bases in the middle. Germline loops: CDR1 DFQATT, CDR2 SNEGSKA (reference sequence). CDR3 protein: CSASHREDEQFF. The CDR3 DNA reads TGCAGTGCTAGCCACAGGGAGGATGAGCAGTTCTTC.

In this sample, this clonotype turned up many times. This CDR3 reads CASSPSGQNIQYF. In DNA, the CDR3 is TGTGCCAGCTCACCATCAGGGCAAAACATTCAGTACTTC. The gene calls are TRBV18 and TRBJ2-4; maybe TRBD1 (5 bases). V was cut by 2 bases and J by 5 bases, with 7 bases left in between. Germline-derived CDR1 and CDR2 are KGHSH and LQKENI. This CDR3 spans 13 amino acids. Full variable domain (outside the CDR3, taken from reference TRBV18 and TRBJ2-4): NAGVMQNPRHLVRRRGQEARLRCSPMKGHSHVYWYRQLPEEGLKFMVYLQKENIIDESGMPKERFSAEFPKEGPSILRIQQVVRGDSAAYFCASSPSGQNIQYFGAGTRLSVL.

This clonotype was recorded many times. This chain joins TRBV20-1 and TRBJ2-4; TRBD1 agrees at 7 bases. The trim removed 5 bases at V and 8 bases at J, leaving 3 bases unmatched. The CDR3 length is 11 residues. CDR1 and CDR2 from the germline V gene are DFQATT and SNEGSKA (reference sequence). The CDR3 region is CSASTGDIQYF. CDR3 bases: TGCAGTGCTTCTACAGGGGACATTCAGTACTTC.

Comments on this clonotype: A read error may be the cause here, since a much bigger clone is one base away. CDR3 nucleotide sequence: TGCGCCAGCAGCCAAGGACAGGGGCCCTCCGATGAGCAGTTCTTC. This encodes CASSQGQGPSDEQFF. The V gene is TRBV4-3, the J gene TRBJ2-1; TRBD1 matches 8 bases. The ends lost 1 base at V and 8 bases at J; junction bases unmatched: 7. Germline lookup yields CDR1 LGHNA and CDR2 YSLEER. This CDR3 region has 15 residues.

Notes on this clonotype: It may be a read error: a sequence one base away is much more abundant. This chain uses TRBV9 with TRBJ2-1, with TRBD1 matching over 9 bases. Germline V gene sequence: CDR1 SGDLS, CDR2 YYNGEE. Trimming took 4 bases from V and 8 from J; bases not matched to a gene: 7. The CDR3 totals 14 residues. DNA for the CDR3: TGTGCCAGCAGCCCAAGGACAGGGGCCGATGAGCAGTTCTTC. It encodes CASSPRTGADEQFF.

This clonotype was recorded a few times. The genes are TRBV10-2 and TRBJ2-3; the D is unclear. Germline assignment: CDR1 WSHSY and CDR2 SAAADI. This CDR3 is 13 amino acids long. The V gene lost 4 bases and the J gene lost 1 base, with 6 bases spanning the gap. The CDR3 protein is CASSAPRTDTQYF. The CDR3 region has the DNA TGCGCCAGCAGTGCGCCTCGCACAGATACGCAGTATTTT.

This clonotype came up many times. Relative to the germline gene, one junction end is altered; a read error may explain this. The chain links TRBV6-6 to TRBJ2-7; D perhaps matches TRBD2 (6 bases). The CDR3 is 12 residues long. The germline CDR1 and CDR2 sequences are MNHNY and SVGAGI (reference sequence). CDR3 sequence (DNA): TGTGCCAGCAGTCGCGGGACGGACCCTAAAAGGTTC. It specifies CASSRGTDPKRF.

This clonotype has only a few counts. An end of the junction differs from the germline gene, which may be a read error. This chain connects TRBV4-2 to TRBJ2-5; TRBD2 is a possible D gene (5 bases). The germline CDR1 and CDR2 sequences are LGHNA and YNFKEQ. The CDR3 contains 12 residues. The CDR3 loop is CASSQEGAPTDF. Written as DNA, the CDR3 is TGTGCCAGCAGCCAAGAGGGAGCTCCCACCGACTTC.

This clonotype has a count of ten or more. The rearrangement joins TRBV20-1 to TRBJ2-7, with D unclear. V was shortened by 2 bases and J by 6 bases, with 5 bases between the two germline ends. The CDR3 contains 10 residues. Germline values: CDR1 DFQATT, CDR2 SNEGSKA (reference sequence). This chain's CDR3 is CSARRAEQYF. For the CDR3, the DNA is TGCAGTGCTAGAAGGGCCGAGCAGTACTTC.

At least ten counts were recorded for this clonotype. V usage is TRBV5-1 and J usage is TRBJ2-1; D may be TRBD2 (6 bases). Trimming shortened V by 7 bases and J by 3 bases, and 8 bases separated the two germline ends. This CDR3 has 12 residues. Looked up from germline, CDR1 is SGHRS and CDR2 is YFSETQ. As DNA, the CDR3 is TGCGCCAGCCGGGAGAACTACAATGAGCAGTTCTTC. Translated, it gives CASRENYNEQFF.

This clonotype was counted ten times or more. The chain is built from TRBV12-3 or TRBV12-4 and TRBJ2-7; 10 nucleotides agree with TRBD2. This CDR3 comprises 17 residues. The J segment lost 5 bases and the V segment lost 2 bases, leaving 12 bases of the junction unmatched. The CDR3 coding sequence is TGTGCCAGCAGTTTAAGGGGGCTAGCGGGAGACTTTAACGAGCAGTACTTC. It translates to CASSLRGLAGDFNEQYF.